This TCR beta chain was captured in a study of cytotoxic CD8 clonotypes in ibrutinib-treated CLL. Germline CDR1 MRHNA, CDR2 SNTAGT. V lost 3 bases to trimming and J lost 6 bases; unmatched junction nucleotides: 4. This CDR3 region has 14 residues. Note on this clone: Its target is unknown.

Produced via immunoSEQ multiplex PCR; TCRdb's table is partial and in-frame only. The table lists about 140,000 clones, roughly 80% of them singletons. Findings and caveats of the study: Measured clonality at baseline was greater than in age-matched healthy donors and tracked with circulating CD8+ T-cell counts.

The chain joins TRBV6-4 to TRBJ1-5; 8 nucleotides agree with TRBD1. This receptor was taken from a human donor with chronic lymphocytic leukemia. Sequences were derived from PBMCs, sampled after 12 months of ibrutinib treatment. The chain's CDR3 is CASSEQGGGQPQHF. As DNA, the CDR3 is TGTGCCAGCAGTGAACAGGGGGGGGGTCAGCCCCAGCATTTT.